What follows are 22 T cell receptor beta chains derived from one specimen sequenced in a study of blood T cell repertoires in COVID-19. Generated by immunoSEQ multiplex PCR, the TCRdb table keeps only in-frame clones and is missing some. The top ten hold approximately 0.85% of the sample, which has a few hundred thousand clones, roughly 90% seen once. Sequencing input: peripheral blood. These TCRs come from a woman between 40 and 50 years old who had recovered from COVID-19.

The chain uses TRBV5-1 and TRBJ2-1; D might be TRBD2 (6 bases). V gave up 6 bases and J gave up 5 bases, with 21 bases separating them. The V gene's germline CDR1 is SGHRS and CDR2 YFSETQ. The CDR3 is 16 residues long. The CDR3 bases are TGCGCCAGCACCTTCACCCCTCGGGGGTTCCACAATGAGCAGTTCTTC. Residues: CASTFTPRGFHNEQFF.

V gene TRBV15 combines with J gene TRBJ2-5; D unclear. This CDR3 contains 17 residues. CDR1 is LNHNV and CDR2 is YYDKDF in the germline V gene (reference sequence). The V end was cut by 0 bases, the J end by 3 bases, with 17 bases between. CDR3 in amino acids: CATSRDGGLSYKETQYF. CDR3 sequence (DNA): TGTGCCACCAGCAGAGATGGCGGTCTGTCTTATAAAGAGACCCAGTACTTC.

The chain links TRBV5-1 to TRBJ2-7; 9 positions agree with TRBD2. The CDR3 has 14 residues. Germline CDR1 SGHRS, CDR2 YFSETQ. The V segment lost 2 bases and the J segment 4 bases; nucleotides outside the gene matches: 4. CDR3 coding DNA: TGCGCCAGCAGCTTACAGCGGGAGGCGTACGAGCAGTACTTC. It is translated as CASSLQREAYEQYF.

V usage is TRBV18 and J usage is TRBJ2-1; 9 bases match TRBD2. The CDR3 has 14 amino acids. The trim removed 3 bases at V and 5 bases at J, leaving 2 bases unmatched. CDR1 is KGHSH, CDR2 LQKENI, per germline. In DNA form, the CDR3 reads TGTGCCAGCTCACCCACTAGCGGGCACAATGAGCAGTTCTTC. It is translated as CASSPTSGHNEQFF.

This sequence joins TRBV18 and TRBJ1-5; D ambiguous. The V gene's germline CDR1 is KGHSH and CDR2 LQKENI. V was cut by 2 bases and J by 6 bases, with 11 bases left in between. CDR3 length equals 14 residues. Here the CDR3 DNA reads TGTGCCAGCTCACCAGGGCCCAGTGCTCAGCCCCAGCATTTT. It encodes CASSPGPSAQPQHF.

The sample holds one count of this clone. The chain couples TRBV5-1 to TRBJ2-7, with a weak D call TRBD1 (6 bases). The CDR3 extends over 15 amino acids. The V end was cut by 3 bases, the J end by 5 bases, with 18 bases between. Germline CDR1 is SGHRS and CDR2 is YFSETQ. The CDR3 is CASSWGQAGSHEQYF. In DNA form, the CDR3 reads TGCGCCAGCAGCTGGGGGCAGGCAGGGAGCCACGAGCAGTACTTC.

The CDR3 here is CASSSPRTSGPRRETQYF. The CDR3, as DNA: TGTGCCAGCAGTTCCCCCCGGACTAGTGGGCCGCGGAGGGAGACCCAGTACTTC. The chain combines TRBV27 with TRBJ2-5; 7 positions agree with TRBD2. Germline V lookup: CDR1 MNHEY, CDR2 SMNVEV (reference sequence). V was pared by 4 bases and J by 5 bases, with 19 bases of the junction left unmatched. This CDR3 spans 18 amino acids.

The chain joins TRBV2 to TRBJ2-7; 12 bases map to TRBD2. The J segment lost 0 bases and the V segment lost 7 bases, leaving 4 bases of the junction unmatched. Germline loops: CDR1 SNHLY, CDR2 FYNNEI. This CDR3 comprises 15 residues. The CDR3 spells CASTVGLAGSYEQYF. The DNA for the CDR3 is TGTGCCAGCACTGTGGGACTAGCGGGCTCCTACGAGCAGTACTTC.

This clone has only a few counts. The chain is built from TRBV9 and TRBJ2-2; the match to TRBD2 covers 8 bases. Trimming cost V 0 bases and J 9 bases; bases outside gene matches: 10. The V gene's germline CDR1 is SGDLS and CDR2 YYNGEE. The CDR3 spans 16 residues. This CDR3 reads CASSVGALAGFRELFF. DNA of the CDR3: TGTGCCAGCAGCGTAGGGGCCCTAGCGGGTTTCCGGGAGCTGTTTTTT.

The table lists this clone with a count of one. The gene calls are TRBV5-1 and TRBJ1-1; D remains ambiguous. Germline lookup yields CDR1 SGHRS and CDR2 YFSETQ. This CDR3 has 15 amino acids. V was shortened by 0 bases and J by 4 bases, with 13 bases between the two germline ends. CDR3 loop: CASSLALGEATEAFF. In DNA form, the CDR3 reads TGCGCCAGCAGCTTGGCCCTCGGGGAGGCCACTGAAGCTTTCTTT. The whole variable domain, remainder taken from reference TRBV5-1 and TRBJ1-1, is KAGVTQTPRYLIKTRGQQVTLSCSPISGHRSVSWYQQTPGQGLQFLFEYFSETQRNKGNFPGRFSGRQFSNSRSEMNVSTLELGDSALYLCASSLALGEATEAFFGQGTRLTVV.

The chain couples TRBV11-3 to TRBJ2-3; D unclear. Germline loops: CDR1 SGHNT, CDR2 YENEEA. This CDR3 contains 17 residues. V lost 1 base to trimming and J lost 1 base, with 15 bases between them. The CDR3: CASSLAPELRGTDTQYF. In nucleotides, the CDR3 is TGTGCCAGCAGCTTAGCCCCGGAGTTACGTGGCACAGATACGCAGTATTTT.

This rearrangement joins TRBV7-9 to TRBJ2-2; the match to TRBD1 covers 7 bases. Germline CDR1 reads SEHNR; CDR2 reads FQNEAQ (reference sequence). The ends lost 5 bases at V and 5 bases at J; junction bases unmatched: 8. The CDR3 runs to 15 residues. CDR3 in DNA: TGTGCCAGCAGCACTCCGGGACAGAGAACCGGGGAGCTGTTTTTT. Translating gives CASSTPGQRTGELFF.

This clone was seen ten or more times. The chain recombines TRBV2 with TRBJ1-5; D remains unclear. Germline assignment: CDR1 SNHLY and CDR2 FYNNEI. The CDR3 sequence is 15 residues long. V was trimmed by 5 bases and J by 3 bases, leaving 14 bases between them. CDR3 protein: CASSPRVSANQPQHF. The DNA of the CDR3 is TGTGCCAGCAGTCCCCGGGTTTCGGCCAATCAGCCCCAGCATTTT.

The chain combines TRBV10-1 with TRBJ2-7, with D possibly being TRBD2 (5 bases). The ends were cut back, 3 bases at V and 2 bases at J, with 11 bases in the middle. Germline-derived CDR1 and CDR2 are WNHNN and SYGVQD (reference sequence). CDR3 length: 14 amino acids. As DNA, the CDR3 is TGCGCCAGCAGTGAAGGCGGGCCCCCCTACGAGCAGTACTTC. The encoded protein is CASSEGGPPYEQYF.

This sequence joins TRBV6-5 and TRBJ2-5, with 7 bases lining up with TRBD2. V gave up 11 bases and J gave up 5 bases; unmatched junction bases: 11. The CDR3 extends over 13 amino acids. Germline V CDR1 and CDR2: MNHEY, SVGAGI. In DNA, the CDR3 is TGTGCCGGACTTCGAAGCGGGACGGAGACCCAGTACTTC. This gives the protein CAGLRSGTETQYF.

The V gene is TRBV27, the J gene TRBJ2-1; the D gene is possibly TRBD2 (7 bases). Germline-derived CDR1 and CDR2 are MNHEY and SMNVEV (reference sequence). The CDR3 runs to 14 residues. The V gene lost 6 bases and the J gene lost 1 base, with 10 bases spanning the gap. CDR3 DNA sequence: TGTGCCAGCAGGGGAGGGGGATCCTACAATGAGCAGTTCTTC. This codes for CASRGGGSYNEQFF.

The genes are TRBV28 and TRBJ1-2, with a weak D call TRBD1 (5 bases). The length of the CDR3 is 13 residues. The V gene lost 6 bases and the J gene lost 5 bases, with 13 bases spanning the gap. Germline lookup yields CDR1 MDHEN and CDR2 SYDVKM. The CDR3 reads CASSPRAGYGYTF. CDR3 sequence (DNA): TGTGCCAGCAGCCCTCGGGCAGGGTATGGCTACACCTTC.

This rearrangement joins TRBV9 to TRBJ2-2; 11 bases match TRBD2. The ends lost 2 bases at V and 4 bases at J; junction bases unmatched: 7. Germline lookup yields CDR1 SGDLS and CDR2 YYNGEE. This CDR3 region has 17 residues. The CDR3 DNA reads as TGTGCCAGCAGCGTCATAGCGGGAGGGCCGAGCACCGGGGAGCTGTTTTTT. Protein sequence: CASSVIAGGPSTGELFF.

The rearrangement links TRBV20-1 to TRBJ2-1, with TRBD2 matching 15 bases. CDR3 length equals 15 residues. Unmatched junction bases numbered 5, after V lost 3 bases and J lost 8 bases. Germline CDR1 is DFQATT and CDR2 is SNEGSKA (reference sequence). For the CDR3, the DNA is TGCAGTGCTAGTACCGGGACTAGCGGGAGGTATGAGCAGTTCTTC. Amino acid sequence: CSASTGTSGRYEQFF.

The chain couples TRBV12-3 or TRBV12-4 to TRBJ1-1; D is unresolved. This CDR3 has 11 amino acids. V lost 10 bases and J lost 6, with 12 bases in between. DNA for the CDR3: TGTGCCACCAGATCTATAGCTGAAGCTTTCTTT. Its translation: CATRSIAEAFF.

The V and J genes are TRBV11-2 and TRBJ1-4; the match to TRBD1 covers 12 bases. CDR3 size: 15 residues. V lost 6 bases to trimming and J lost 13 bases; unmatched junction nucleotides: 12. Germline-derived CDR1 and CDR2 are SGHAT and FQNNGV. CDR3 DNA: TGTGCCAGCAGGATAACCGGGACAGGGGGCTCCGGACTGTTTTTT. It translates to CASRITGTGGSGLFF. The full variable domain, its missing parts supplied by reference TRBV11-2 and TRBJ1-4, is EAGVAQSPRYKIIEKRQSVAFWCNPISGHATLYWYQQILGQGPKLLIQFQNNGVVDDSQLPKDRFSAERLKGVDSTLKIQPAKLEDSAVYLCASRITGTGGSGLFFGSGTQLSVL.

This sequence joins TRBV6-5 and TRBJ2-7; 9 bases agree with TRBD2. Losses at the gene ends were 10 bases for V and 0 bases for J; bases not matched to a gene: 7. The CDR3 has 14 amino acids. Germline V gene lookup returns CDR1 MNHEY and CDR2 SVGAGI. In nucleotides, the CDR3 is TGTGCCATCAGACTAGCGGTGGACTCCTACGAGCAGTACTTC. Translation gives CAIRLAVDSYEQYF.